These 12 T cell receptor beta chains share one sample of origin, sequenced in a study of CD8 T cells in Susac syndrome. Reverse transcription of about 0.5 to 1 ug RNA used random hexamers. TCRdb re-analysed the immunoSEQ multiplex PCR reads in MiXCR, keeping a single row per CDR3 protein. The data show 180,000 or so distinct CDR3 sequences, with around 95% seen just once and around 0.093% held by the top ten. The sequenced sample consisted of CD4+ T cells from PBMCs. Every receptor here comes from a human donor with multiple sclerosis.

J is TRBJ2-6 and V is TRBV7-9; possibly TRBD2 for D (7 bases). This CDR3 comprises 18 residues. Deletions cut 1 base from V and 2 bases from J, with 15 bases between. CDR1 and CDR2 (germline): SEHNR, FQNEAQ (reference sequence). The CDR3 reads CASSLEASGGAGANVLTF. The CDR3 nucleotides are TGTGCCAGCAGCTTAGAAGCTTCGGGGGGCGCTGGGGCCAACGTCCTGACTTTC.

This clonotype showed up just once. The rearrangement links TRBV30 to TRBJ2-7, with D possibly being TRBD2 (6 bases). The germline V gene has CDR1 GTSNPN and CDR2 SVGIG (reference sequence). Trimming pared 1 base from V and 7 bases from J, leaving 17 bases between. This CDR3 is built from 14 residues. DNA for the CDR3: TGTGCCTGGAGTGCGGACGCCGGGGGTCGGGAGCAGTACTTC. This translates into CAWSADAGGREQYF.

CDR3 in DNA: TGCAGTGCTAGACCGGGAAGGCCAGCCGAGCAGTACTTC. Protein product: CSARPGRPAEQYF. The J gene is TRBJ2-7, the V gene TRBV20-1, with a weak D call TRBD2 (5 bases). The V end was cut by 2 bases, the J end by 6 bases, with 14 bases between. The CDR3 length is 13 residues. In germline, CDR1 is DFQATT, CDR2 SNEGSKA (reference sequence).

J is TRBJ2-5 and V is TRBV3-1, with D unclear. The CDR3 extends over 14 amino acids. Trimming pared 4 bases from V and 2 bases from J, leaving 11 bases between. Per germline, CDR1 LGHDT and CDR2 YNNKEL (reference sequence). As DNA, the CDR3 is TGTGCCAGCAGCCTCCTGGGATTACAAGAGACCCAGTACTTC. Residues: CASSLLGLQETQYF.

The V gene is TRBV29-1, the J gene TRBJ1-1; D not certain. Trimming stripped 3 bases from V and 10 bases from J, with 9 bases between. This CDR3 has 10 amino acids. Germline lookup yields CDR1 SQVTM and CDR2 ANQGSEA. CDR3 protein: CSVDGPGAFF. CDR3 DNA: TGCAGCGTTGATGGCCCAGGAGCTTTCTTT.

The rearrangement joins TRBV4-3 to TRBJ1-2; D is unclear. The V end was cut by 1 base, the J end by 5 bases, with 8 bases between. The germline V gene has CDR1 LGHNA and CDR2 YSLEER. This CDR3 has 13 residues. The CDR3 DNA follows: TGCGCCAGCAGCCAAGCGGCAGCTTATGGCTACACCTTC. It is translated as CASSQAAAYGYTF.

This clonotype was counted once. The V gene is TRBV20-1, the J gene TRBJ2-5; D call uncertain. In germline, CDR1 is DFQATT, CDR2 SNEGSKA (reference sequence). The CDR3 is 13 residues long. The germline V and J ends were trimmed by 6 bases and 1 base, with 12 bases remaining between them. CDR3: CSAPRGTQETQYF. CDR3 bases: TGCAGTGCACCAAGAGGTACCCAAGAGACCCAGTACTTC.

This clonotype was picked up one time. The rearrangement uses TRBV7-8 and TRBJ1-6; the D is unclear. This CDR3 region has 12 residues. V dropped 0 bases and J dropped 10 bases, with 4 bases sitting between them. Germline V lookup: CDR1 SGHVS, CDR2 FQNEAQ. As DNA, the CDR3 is TGTGCCAGCAGCTTAGCGGGGTCACCCCTCCACTTT. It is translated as CASSLAGSPLHF.

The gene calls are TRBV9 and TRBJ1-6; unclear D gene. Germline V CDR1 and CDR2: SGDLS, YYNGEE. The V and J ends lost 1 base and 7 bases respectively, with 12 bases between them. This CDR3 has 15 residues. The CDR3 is CASSVRDITNSPLHF. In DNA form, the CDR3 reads TGTGCCAGCAGCGTACGCGACATCACCAATTCACCCCTCCACTTT. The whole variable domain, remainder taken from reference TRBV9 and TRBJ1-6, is DSGVTQTPKHLITATGQRVTLRCSPRSGDLSVYWYQQSLDQGLQFLIQYYNGEERAKGNILERFSAQQFPDLHSELNLSSLELGDSALYFCASSVRDITNSPLHFGNGTRLTVT.

The CDR3 bases are TGTGCCAGTAGTATCCCCGGGGGGGCCTACGAGCAGTACTTC. It encodes CASSIPGGAYEQYF. The chain uses TRBV19 and TRBJ2-7, with 8 bases identical to TRBD2. Germline V gives CDR1 LNHDA, CDR2 SQIVND (reference sequence). J lost 2 bases, V lost 3 bases, and 3 bases had no gene match. The CDR3 covers 14 residues. The variable domain in full, with the rest retrieved from reference TRBV19 and TRBJ2-7, is DGGITQSPKYLFRKEGQNVTLSCEQNLNHDAMYWYRQDPGQGLRLIYYSQIVNDFQKGDIAEGYSVSREKKESFPLTVTSAQKNPTAFYLCASSIPGGAYEQYFGPGTRLTVT.

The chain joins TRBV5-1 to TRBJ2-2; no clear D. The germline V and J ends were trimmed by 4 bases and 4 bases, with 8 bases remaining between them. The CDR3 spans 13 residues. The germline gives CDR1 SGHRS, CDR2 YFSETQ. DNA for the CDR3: TGCGCCAGCAGCCCGGACCCCACCGGGGAGCTGTTTTTT. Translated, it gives CASSPDPTGELFF.

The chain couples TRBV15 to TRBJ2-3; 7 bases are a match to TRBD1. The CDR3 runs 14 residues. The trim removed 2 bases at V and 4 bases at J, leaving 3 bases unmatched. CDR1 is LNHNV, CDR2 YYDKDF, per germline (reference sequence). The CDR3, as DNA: TGTGCCACCAGCAGACGGGACAGTTCAGATACGCAGTATTTT. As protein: CATSRRDSSDTQYF.